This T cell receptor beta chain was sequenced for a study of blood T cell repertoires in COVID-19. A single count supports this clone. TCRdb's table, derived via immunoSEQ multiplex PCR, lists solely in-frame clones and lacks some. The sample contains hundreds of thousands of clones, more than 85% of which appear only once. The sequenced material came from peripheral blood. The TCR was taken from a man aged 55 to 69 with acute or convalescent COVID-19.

The CDR3: CASSFRTGEEEQFF. The DNA for the CDR3 is TGTGCCAGCAGCTTTCGGACAGGGGAAGAGGAGCAGTTCTTC. J is TRBJ2-1 and V is TRBV3-1 (or the pseudogene TRBV3-2); the match to TRBD1 covers 9 bases. Germline V gene lookup returns CDR1 LGHDT and CDR2 YNNKEL (reference sequence). The CDR3 loop spans 14 amino acids. V gave up 5 bases and J gave up 10 bases; unmatched junction bases: 9.